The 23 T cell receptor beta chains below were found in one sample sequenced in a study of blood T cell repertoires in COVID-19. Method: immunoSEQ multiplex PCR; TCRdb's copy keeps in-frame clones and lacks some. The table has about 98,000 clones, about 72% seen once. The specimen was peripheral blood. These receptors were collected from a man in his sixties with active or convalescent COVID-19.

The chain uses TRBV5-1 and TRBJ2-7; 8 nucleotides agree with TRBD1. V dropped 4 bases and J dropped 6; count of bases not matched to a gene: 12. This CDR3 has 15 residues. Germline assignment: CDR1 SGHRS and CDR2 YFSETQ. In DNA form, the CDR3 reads TGCGCCAGCAGCGGTACAGGGGGGACTGGAGGCGAGCAGTACTTC. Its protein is CASSGTGGTGGEQYF.

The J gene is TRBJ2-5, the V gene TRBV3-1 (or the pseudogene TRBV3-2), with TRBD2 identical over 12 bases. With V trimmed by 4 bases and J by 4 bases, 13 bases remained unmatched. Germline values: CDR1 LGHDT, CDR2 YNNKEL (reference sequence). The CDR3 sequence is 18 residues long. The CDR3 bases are TGTGCCAGCAGCCCAACCAATCTAGCGGGAGGGCTTTCAGAGACCCAGTACTTC. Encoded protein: CASSPTNLAGGLSETQYF.

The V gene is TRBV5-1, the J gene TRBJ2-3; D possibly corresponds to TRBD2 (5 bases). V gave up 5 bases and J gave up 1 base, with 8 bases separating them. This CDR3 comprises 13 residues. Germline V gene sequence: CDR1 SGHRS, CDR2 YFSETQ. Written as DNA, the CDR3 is TGCGCCAGCAGGCGGGTGGGCACAGATACGCAGTATTTT. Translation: CASRRVGTDTQYF.

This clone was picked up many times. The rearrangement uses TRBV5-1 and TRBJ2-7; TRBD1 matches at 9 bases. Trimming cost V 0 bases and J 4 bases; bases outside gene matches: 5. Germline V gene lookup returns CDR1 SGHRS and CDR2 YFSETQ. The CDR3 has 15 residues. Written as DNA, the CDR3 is TGCGCCAGCAGCTTGGGATACAGGGGGCCTTACGAGCAGTACTTC. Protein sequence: CASSLGYRGPYEQYF.

The CDR3 is CASSLAGQQTYNQPQHF. In nucleotides, the CDR3 is TGTGCCAGCAGTTTAGCCGGACAGCAGACATACAATCAGCCCCAGCATTTT. This rearrangement joins TRBV28 to TRBJ1-5, with D possibly matching TRBD1 (6 bases). Per the germline V gene, CDR1 is MDHEN and CDR2 is SYDVKM. The CDR3 is 17 residues long. The ends were cut back, 2 bases at V and 3 bases at J, with 17 bases in the middle.

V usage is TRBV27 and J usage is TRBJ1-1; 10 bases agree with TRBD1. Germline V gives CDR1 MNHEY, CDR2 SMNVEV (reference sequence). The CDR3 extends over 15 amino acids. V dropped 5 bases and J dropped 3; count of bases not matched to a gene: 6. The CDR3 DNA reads TGTGCCAGCAGTGGGACAGGGGAACGGGACACTGAAGCTTTCTTT. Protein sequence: CASSGTGERDTEAFF.

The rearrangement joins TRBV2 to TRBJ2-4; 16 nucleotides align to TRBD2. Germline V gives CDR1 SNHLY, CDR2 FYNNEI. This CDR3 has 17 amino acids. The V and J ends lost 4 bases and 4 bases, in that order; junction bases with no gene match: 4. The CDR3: CASSGPGLAGGKNIQYF. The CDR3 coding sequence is TGTGCCAGCAGTGGGCCGGGACTAGCGGGAGGGAAAAACATTCAGTACTTC.

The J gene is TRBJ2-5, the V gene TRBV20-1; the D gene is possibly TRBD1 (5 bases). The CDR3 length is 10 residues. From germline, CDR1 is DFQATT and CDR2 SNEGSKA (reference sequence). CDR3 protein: CSLRGETQYF. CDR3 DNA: TGCAGCCTAAGGGGAGAGACCCAGTACTTC.

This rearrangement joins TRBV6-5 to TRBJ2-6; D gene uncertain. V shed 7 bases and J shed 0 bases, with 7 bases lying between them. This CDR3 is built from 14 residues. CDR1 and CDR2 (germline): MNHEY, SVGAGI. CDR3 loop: CASTPGSGANVLTF. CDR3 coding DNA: TGTGCCAGCACCCCGGGCTCTGGGGCCAACGTCCTGACTTTC.

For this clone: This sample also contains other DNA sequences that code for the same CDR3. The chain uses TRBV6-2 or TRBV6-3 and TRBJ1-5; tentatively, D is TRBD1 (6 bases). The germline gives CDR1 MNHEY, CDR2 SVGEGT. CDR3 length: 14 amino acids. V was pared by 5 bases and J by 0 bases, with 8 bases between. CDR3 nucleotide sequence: TGTGCCAGCAGTCAGGGGAATAGCAATCAGCCCCAGCATTTT. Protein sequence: CASSQGNSNQPQHF.

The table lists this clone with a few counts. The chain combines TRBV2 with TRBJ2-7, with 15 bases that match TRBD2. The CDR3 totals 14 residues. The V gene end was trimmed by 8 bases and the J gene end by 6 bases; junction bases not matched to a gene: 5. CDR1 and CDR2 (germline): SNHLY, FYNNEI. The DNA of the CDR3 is TGTGCCAGCGGACTAGCGGGAGGGGATTCCGAGCAGTACTTC. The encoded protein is CASGLAGGDSEQYF.

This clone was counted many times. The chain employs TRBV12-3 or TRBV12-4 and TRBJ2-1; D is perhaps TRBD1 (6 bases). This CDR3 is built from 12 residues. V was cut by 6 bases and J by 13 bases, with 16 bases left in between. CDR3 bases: TGTGCCAGCAGCCCAGGGGACCCCCCCCAGTTCTTC. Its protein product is CASSPGDPPQFF.

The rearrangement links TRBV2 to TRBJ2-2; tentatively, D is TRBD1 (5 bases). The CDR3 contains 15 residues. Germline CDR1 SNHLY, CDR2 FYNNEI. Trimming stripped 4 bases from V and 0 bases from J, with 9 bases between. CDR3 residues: CASSGEGANTGELFF. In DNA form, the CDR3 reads TGTGCCAGCAGTGGGGAAGGGGCGAACACCGGGGAGCTGTTTTTT.

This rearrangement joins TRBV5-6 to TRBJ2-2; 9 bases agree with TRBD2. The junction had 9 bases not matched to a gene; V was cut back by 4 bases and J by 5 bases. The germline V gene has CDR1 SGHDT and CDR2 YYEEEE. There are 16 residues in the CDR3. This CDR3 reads CASSRGLAGETGELFF. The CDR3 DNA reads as TGTGCCAGCAGCCGGGGCTTAGCGGGAGAAACCGGGGAGCTGTTTTTT.

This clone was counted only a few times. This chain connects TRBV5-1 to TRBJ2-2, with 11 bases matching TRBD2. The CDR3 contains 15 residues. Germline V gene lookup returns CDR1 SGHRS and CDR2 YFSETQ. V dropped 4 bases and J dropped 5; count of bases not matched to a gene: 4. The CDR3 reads CASSLSGRATGELFF. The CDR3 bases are TGCGCCAGCAGCCTTAGCGGGAGGGCAACCGGGGAGCTGTTTTTT.

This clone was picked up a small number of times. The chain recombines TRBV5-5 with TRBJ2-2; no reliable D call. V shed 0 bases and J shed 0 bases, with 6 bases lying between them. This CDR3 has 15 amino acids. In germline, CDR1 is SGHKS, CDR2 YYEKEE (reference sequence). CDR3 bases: TGTGCCAGCAGCTTGGTCCCGGCGAACACCGGGGAGCTGTTTTTT. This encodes CASSLVPANTGELFF.

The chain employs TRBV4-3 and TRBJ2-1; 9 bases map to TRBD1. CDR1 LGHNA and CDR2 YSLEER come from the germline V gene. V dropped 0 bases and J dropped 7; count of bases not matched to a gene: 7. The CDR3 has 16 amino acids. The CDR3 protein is CASSQETGTGRNEQFF. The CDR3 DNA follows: TGCGCCAGCAGCCAAGAAACCGGGACAGGGAGGAATGAGCAGTTCTTC.

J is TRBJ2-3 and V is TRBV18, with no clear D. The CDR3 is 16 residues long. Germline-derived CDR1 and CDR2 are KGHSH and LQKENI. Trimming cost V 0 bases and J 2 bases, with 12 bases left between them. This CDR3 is CASSPPTMTNTDTQYF. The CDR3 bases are TGTGCCAGCTCACCACCGACGATGACAAACACAGATACGCAGTATTTT.

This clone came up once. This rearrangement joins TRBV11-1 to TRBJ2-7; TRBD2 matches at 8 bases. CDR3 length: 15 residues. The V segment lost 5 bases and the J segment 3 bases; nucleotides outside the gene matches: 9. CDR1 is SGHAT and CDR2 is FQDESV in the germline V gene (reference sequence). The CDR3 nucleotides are TGTGCCAGCAGCCCGGGCGGACTAGCCTTCTACGAGCAGTACTTC. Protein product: CASSPGGLAFYEQYF.

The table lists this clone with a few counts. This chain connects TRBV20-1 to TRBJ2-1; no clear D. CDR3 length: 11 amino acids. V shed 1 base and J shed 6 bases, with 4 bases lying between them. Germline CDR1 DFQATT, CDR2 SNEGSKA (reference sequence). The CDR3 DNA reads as TGCAGTGCTAGAGTCATCAATGAGCAGTTCTTC. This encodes CSARVINEQFF.

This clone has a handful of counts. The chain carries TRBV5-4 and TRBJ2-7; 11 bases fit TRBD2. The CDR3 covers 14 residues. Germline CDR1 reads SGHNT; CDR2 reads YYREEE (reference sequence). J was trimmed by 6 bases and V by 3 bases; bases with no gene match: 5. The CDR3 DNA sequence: TGTGCCAGCAGCTCTCGACTAGCGGGAAGCGAGCAGTACGTC. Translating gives CASSSRLAGSEQYV.

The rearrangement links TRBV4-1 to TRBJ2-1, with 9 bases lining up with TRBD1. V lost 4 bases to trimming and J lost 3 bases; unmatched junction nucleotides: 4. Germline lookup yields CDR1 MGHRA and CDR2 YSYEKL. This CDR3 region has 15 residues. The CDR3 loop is CASSRGDRDYNEQFF. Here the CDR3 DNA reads TGCGCCAGCAGCCGGGGGGACAGGGACTACAATGAGCAGTTCTTC.

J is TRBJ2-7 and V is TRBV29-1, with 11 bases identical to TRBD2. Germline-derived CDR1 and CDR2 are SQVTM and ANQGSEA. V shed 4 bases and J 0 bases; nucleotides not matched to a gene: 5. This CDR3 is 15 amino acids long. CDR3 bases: TGCAGCGTTGTAGGGGGGACTAGCGGCTCCTACGAGCAGTACTTC. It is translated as CSVVGGTSGSYEQYF.